The T cell receptor beta chain under discussion was sequenced for a study of molecular identifiers for immune sequencing clone quantification (dated 2018 in TCRdb). Some background on the complete study: For a replicate experiment, RNA from approximately 20,000 or 98,000 naive CD8 T cells was divided into five aliquots, and four of the five aliquots were sequenced. The study was a methods study using CD8 T cells to benchmark molecular-identifier clustering-based TCR repertoire sequencing (MIDCIRS) and TCR RNA copy counting. General findings and caveats noted by the study authors: Spiked-in Jurkat TCR RNA equal to a single cell's worth was reported to be detectable even within one million naive CD8 T cells. When barcode sub-clustering was omitted, TCR diversity was inflated by chimeric consensus sequences, with chimeras reaching as high as 47%. Highly expanded clone sizes could be underestimated because identical TCR molecules may share a barcode. In CMV-specific effector cells, over 99% of molecules were held by clones above 20 RNA copies, whereas under 1% of molecules were held by such clones in naive cells. Naive libraries contained spiked-in Jurkat TCR RNA (approximately 10 copies' worth), which is not part of the donor repertoire. About 3 recovered TCR RNA copies per cell were obtained by modeling, versus about 9.7 by digital PCR, implying a capture efficiency of about 30%.

Libraries of naive CD8 T cells were generated from roughly 21,000 to 960,000 sorted cells, with 10%, 30% or 50% of the purified RNA used. On a BD FACSAria II, naive CD8 T cells were FACS-sorted as CD8+CD4-CCR7+CD45RA+ and collected into RLT Plus buffer. Approximately nine TCR copies' worth of Jurkat RNA were spiked into roughly 20,000-1,000,000 naive CD8 T cell samples to test detection sensitivity. Enrichment of CD8 T cells was done with RosetteSep CD8+ T Cell Enrichment Cocktail plus Ficoll-Paque, and ACK red cell lysis came afterward. This clonotype was detected ten times or more. The antigen it binds to is not known. No per-base quality is available; no much larger clone lies one base away. Library creation used PCR. Sequenced using a NextSeq 500. Bulk TCR libraries were generated as previously described, with the TCR primers listed in Table S5 used. Purification of total RNA was performed with the Qiagen AllPrep DNA/RNA kit. Before analysis, reads from multiple sequencing runs of one library were combined. In the authors' own workflow: Only reads with exact TCR constant sequence were kept, trimmed to 150 nt, and grouped by their 12-nt molecular barcodes. Reads inside each barcode group were sub-clustered using a 15% Levenshtein threshold, and a quality-weighted consensus sequence was constructed for each RNA molecule. Non-functional sequences were excluded, and lower-count sequences lying one edit away from another sequence were also excluded. Based on fitting two negative binomial distributions, any barcode sub-cluster with under 20% of the maximum read count was discarded. The public reads were run again by TCRdb, first through fastp at Q25 and then through MiXCR, and only productive beta chains were kept. Every distinct CDR3 protein forms one entry, paired with its most common genes and DNA. The V and J calls and clone size come from TCRdb's table, not from the authors' own analysis. For this sample there are about 510,000 distinct CDR3 sequences; around 23% appear just once. The leading ten clones occupy 0.76% of the sample.

There are 16 amino acids in the CDR3, from cysteine to phenylalanine inclusive. The CDR3 DNA has 48 bases and is translated from base 1. The germline V gene provides CDR1 SGHRS and CDR2 YFSETQ. Deletion took 2 bases off V and 3 bases off J, with a span of 18 bases between the germline ends. Sequenced input: naive CD8+ T cells from blood, with Jurkat cell RNA spiked in. Sample cell subset or site, as interpreted from the label and publication: FACS-sorted CD8+CD4-CCR7+CD45RA+ naive T cells. In this chain, TRBV5-1 is recombined with TRBJ2-7, with TRBD1 perhaps the D gene, on 5 matching bases. The TCR was taken from a human donor in good health. Some libraries in this study had Jurkat cell RNA spiked in. The nucleotide sequence is TGCGCCAGCAGCTTCTGGCAGGGCGATTTTAGCTACGAGCAGTACTTC. The translation is CASSFWQGDFSYEQYF.